This T cell receptor (beta chain) was found in a study of cytomegalovirus exposure and HLA in healthy donors. Study in general: Early release data held 85 million or so unique TCRs from HLA-typed donors. Among the approximately 400 genotyped donors, around 85% were placed in the Caucasian-associated ancestry cluster. General observations from the study: At a 0.05 false discovery rate, a later analysis found approximately 15,000 TCR beta sequences to be associated with HLA alleles. Listed as cytomegalovirus-associated were more than 150 TCR beta chains.

Trimming took off 5 bases at V and 2 bases at J, with 12 bases between the two ends. Germline values: CDR1 MNHNS, CDR2 SASEGT. The CDR3 extends over 14 amino acids. Concerning this clone itself: Its antigen is unidentified.

Vbeta (60) and Jbeta (13) primers were used in the PCR. The table came from immunoSEQ multiplex PCR; TCRdb's copy has only in-frame clones and leaves some out. The table has about 190,000 clones, roughly 80% seen once. This chain uses TRBV6-1 with TRBJ1-2; D is ambiguous. This clonotype was obtained from a man aged 35-49 years in good health and CMV-seropositive. Source material: PBMCs. CDR3 protein: CASSYGSANYGYTF. CDR3 DNA: TGTGCCAGCAGTTATGGGAGTGCGAACTATGGCTACACCTTC.